The clone carrying this TCR beta chain was recorded a few times. V was cut by 7 bases and J by 6 bases, with 13 bases left in between. The CDR3 covers 12 residues. Germline assignment: CDR1 SNHLY and CDR2 FYNNEI. PCR primers comprised 60 Vbeta and 13 Jbeta primers. Sequencing used immunoSEQ multiplex PCR; TCRdb keeps in-frame clones, though not all of them. The data hold approximately 130,000 clones, with more than 70% observed a single time. The sample is drawn from a study of cytomegalovirus exposure and HLA in healthy donors. Overall study: Across 350 to 500 genotyped donors, more than 75% landed in the Caucasian-associated ancestry cluster.

The source is a woman in her 30s in good health and CMV-seropositive. This sequence joins TRBV2 and TRBJ2-7, with a possible D match to TRBD1 (6 bases). The sample comprised PBMCs. This CDR3 is CASKGDRGEQYF. The CDR3 DNA sequence: TGTGCCAGCAAGGGGGATCGGGGCGAGCAGTACTTC.